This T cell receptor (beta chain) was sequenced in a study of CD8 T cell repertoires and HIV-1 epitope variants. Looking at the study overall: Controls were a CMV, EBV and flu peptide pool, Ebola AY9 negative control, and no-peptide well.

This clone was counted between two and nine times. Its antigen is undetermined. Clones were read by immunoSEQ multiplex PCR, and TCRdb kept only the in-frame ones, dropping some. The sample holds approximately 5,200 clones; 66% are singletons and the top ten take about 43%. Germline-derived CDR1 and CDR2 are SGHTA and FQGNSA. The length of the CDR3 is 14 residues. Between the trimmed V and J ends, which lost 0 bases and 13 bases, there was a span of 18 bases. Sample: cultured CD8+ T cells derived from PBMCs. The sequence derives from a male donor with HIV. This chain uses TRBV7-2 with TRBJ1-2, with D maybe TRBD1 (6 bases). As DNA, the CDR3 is TGTGCCAGCAGCTTAGCGCTTCAGGGGTCCTCTTTCACCTTC. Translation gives CASSLALQGSSFTF. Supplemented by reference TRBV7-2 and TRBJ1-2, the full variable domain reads GAGVSQSPSNKVTEKGKDVELRCDPISGHTALYWYRQSLGQGLEFLIYFQGNSAPDKSGLPSDRFSAERTGGSVSTLTIQRTQQEDSAVYLCASSLALQGSSFTFGSGTRLTVV.